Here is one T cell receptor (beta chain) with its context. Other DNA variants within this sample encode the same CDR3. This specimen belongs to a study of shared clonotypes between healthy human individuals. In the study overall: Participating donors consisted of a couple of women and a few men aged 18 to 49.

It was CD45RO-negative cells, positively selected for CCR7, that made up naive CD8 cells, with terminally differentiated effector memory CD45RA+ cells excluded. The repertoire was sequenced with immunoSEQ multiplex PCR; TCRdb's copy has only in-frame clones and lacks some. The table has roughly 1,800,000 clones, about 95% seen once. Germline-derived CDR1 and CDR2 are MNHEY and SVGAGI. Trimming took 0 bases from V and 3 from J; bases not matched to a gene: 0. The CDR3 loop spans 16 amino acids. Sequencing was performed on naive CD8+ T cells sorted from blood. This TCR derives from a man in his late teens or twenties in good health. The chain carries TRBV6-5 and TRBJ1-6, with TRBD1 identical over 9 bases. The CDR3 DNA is TGTGCCAGCAGTTACTCGGGACAGGGCTATAATTCACCCCTCCACTTT. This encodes CASSYSGQGYNSPLHF.